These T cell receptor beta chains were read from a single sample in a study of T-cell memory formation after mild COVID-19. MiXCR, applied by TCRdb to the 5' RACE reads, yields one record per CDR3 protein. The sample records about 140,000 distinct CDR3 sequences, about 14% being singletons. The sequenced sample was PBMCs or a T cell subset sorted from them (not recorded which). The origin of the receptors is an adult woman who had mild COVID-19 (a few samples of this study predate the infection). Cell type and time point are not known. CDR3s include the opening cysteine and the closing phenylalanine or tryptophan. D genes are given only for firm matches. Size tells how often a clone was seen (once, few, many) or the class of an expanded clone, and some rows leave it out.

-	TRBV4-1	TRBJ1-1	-	TGCGCCAGCAGCCAAGAACGGCCCCGGCAGTTGGACACTGAAGCTTTCTTT	CASSQERPRQLDTEAFF
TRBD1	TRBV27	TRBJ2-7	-	TGTGCCAGCAGTTTATTGAGGGACAGGGGTCACGAGCAGTACTTC	CASSLLRDRGHEQYF
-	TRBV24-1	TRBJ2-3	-	TGTGCCACCAGTGATTGGGGTCGGCTGGGAGATACGCAGTATTTT	CATSDWGRLGDTQYF
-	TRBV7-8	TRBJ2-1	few	TGTGCCAGCAGCTTAGTTGTGTCGGGGCTAGCGTACCGCATGACTTACAATGAGCAGTTCTTC	CASSLVVSGLAYRMTYNEQFF
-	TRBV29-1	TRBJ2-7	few	TGCAGCGTTGTAAGGCAGGGGTCCTCCTACGAGCAGTACTTC	CSVVRQGSSYEQYF
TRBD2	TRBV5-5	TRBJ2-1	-	TGTGCCAGCAGCCACCTTTCGCTGACTAGCGGGGGGGACAATGAGCAGTTCTTC	CASSHLSLTSGGDNEQFF
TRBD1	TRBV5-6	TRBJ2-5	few	TGTGCCAGCAGCTTACTTACGGGACAGCAAAGAACCCAGTACTTC	CASSLLTGQQRTQYF
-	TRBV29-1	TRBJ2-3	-	TGCAGCGCCAGAGGGTACGTGAGCACAGATACGCAGTATTTT	CSARGYVSTDTQYF
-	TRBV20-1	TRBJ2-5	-	TGCAGTGCTAGTGTAGGGGCCAGGGAGACCCAGTACTTC	CSASVGARETQYF
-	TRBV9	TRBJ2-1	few	TGTGCCAGCAGCGTAGCTAGTAGGGAGCATGAGCAGTTCTTC	CASSVASREHEQFF
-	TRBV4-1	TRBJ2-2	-	TGCGCCAGCAGCCGCCACAGGGTGGAGGAGCTGTTTTTT	CASSRHRVEELFF
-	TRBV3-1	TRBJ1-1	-	TGTGCCAGCAGCCAAGGGAATTTGGGACCTATGAACACTGAAGCTTTCTTT	CASSQGNLGPMNTEAFF
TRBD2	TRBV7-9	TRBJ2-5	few	TGTGCCAGCAGCTTCGGAAGCGGGGGTAGGGAGACCCAGTACTTC	CASSFGSGGRETQYF
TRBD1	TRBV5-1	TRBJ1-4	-	TGCGCCAGCAGCCCACAGGGGTCAACTAATGAAAAACTGTTTTTT	CASSPQGSTNEKLFF
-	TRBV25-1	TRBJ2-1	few	TGTGCCAGCACCTCGGCCAATGAGCAGTTCTTC	CASTSANEQFF
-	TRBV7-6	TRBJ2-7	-	TGTGCCAGCAGCTTAGGGCCCAAGGGGTACGAGCAGTACTTC	CASSLGPKGYEQYF
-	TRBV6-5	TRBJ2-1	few	TGTGCCAGCAGTCTGCGGGACTCGGGAGTGGAGTTCTTC	CASSLRDSGVEFF
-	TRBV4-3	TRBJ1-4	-	TGCGCCAGCAGCCAAGATCCGGGAGGGAACGAAAAACTGTTTTTT	CASSQDPGGNEKLFF
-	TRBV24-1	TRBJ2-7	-	TGTGCCACCAGTGATTGGCTCGACGACGAGCAGTACTTC	CATSDWLDDEQYF
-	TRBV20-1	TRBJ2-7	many	TGCAGTGCTAGCATGTGGCATGGGACCCTCGAGCAGTACTTC	CSASMWHGTLEQYF
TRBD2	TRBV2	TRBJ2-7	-	TGTGCCAGCAGAACACCGGGACTAGCGGGAGTCCTGAGCTCCTACGAGCAGTACTTC	CASRTPGLAGVLSSYEQYF
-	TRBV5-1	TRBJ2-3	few	TGCGCCAGCAGCTTGGAATGGCACACAGATACGCAGTATTTT	CASSLEWHTDTQYF
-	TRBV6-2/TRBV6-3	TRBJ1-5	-	TGTGCCAGCAGTCCGGATGGGACGGTCTTTCAGCCCCAGCATTTT	CASSPDGTVFQPQHF
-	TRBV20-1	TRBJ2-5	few	TGCAGTGCTAGAGATGGTAGAGGTACAGAGACCCAGTACTTC	CSARDGRGTETQYF
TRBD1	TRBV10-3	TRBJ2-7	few	TGTGCCATCAGCGAACCCGACAGGGGCTACGAGCAGTACTTC	CAISEPDRGYEQYF
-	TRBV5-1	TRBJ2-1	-	TGCGCCAGCAGCTTAGAGGGCAGACGGGTGAGCTCCTACAATGAGCAGTTCTTC	CASSLEGRRVSSYNEQFF
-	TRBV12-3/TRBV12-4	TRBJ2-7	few	TGTGCCAGCAGTCGCCATCCTGGGTACGAGCAGTACTTC	CASSRHPGYEQYF
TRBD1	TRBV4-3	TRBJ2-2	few	TGCGCCAGCAGTCTCCACCCTTCCAGGGGGTCAGGGGCGAACACCGGGGAGCTGTTTTTT	CASSLHPSRGSGANTGELFF
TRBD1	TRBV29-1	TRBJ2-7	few	TGCAGCGTTGCACCCACTGTGGGGACAGGGGATTCAAAGTCTGGGTTAGTAAGCTCCTACGAGCAGTACTTC	CSVAPTVGTGDSKSGLVSSYEQYF
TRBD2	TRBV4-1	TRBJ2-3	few	TGCGCCAGCAGCCAAGTTACCGCGGGGGGGAGCACAGATACGCAGTATTTT	CASSQVTAGGSTDTQYF
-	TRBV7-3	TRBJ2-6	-	TGTGCCAGCAGCTTAACGGGGGTTGCCGGGGCCAACGTCCTGACTTTC	CASSLTGVAGANVLTF
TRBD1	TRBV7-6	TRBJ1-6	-	TGTGCCAGCAGCTTAGGACAGGGGATTGGTTCACCCCTCCACTTT	CASSLGQGIGSPLHF
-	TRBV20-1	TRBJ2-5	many	TGCAGTGCTCTCAGGACGGACCAAGAGACCCAGTACTTC	CSALRTDQETQYF
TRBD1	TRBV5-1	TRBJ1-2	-	TGCGCCAGCAGCACCGGGACAGGGGGACTAGGCTATGGCTACACCTTC	CASSTGTGGLGYGYTF
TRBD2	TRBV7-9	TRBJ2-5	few	TGTGCCAGCAGTGGGACTAGCGGGGCCAAAACAGAGACCCAGTACTTC	CASSGTSGAKTETQYF
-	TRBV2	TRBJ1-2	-	TGTGCCAGCAGGGAGCAAAGCCGTGGCTACACCTTC	CASREQSRGYTF
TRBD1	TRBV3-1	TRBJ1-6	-	TGTGCCAGCAACCAGGGGGCAGATAATTCACCCCCCCACTTT	CASNQGADNSPPHF
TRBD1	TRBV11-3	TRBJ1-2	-	TGTGCCAGCAGCTTAGATCGAGGAGGGACAGAACCAATCCGAAACTATGGCTACACCTTC	CASSLDRGGTEPIRNYGYTF
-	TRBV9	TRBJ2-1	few	TGTGCCAGCAGCCTTTTAGCGACGAATGAGCAGTTCTTC	CASSLLATNEQFF